These 20 T cell receptor beta chains were sequenced from one sample in a study of T cell changes during pregnancy in multiple sclerosis. Assay used: immunoSEQ multiplex PCR; TCRdb lists only in-frame clones, some missing. The sample lists about 120,000 clones; 93% were seen once. Sequencing used peripheral blood, obtained before pregnancy. These receptors were taken from a female donor with multiple sclerosis, enrolled in a pregnancy study.

The chain is built from TRBV9 and TRBJ1-3; no firm D call. Trimming took 3 bases from V and 0 from J, leaving 13 bases between them. This CDR3 has 16 residues. Germline V CDR1 and CDR2: SGDLS, YYNGEE. The CDR3 loop reads CASSARGRDSGNTIYF. The CDR3 region has the DNA TGTGCCAGCAGCGCCCGGGGAAGGGACTCTGGAAACACCATATATTTT. The full variable domain, completed using reference TRBV9 and TRBJ1-3, is DSGVTQTPKHLITATGQRVTLRCSPRSGDLSVYWYQQSLDQGLQFLIQYYNGEERAKGNILERFSAQQFPDLHSELNLSSLELGDSALYFCASSARGRDSGNTIYFGEGSWLTVV.

The J gene is TRBJ2-1, the V gene TRBV18; 12 bases are a match to TRBD2. CDR3 length: 15 amino acids. The J segment lost 9 bases and the V segment lost 0 bases, leaving 3 bases of the junction unmatched. Germline-derived CDR1 and CDR2 are KGHSH and LQKENI. The CDR3 nucleotides are TGTGCCAGCTCACCACCGACTAGCGGGAGAGGTGAGCAGTTCTTC. It specifies CASSPPTSGRGEQFF.

This chain links TRBV19 with TRBJ1-4; 8 nucleotides match TRBD1. Germline V gene lookup returns CDR1 LNHDA and CDR2 SQIVND (reference sequence). Unmatched junction bases numbered 10, after V lost 5 bases and J lost 2 bases. This CDR3 region has 17 residues. The DNA of the CDR3 is TGTGCCAGTAGTGTAGGACAGGGTACATCGACTAATGAAAAACTGTTTTTT. Its translation: CASSVGQGTSTNEKLFF.

The chain is built from TRBV7-9 and TRBJ1-1, with 8 bases fitting TRBD1. The V segment lost 6 bases and the J segment 3 bases; nucleotides outside the gene matches: 6. The CDR3 is 14 residues long. Germline V gives CDR1 SEHNR, CDR2 FQNEAQ (reference sequence). The CDR3 DNA reads TGTGCCAGCAGTTCCGGGACAGGTGACACTGAAGCTTTCTTT. Its protein is CASSSGTGDTEAFF.

This rearrangement joins TRBV11-2 to TRBJ2-1; a weak D match, TRBD2 (5 bases). V gave up 5 bases and J gave up 12 bases, with 8 bases separating them. In germline, CDR1 is SGHAT, CDR2 FQNNGV. The CDR3 has 10 residues. The CDR3 region is CASSNGGQFF. The CDR3 DNA follows: TGTGCCAGCAGCAACGGAGGGCAGTTCTTC.

This clone appeared once. This chain joins TRBV19 and TRBJ2-7, with D hard to call. The CDR3 has 13 residues. The V and J ends lost 5 bases and 5 bases respectively, with 13 bases between them. Germline V gives CDR1 LNHDA, CDR2 SQIVND (reference sequence). In nucleotides, the CDR3 is TGTGCCAGTAGTGATGCCAGGAACCACGAGCAGTACTTC. The encoded protein is CASSDARNHEQYF.

The rearrangement joins TRBV27 to TRBJ2-7; D is perhaps TRBD2 (7 bases). The CDR3 has 15 amino acids. Trimming cost V 4 bases and J 0 bases, with 13 bases left between them. Germline CDR1 MNHEY, CDR2 SMNVEV (reference sequence). The CDR3 is CASSSRGAFSYEQYF. The CDR3 DNA reads as TGTGCCAGCAGTTCCCGGGGGGCGTTCTCCTACGAGCAGTACTTC.

The V call is TRBV15, the J call TRBJ2-7, with D possibly matching TRBD2 (5 bases). This CDR3 contains 16 residues. Trimming pared 2 bases from V and 0 bases from J, leaving 14 bases between. Per the germline V gene, CDR1 is LNHNV and CDR2 is YYDKDF (reference sequence). The CDR3 here is CATSRLDGRGSYEQYF. In nucleotides, the CDR3 is TGTGCCACCAGCAGACTCGACGGACGGGGCTCCTACGAGCAGTACTTC.

This chain joins TRBV11-2 and TRBJ1-6, with 9 bases matching TRBD1. The trim removed 1 base at V and 6 bases at J, leaving 13 bases unmatched. CDR3 size: 19 residues. The germline CDR1 and CDR2 sequences are SGHAT and FQNNGV. CDR3 nucleotide sequence: TGTGCCAGCAGCTTAGGGAAGGGAGACAGGGGGGTCATTAATTCACCCCTCCACTTT. Its translation: CASSLGKGDRGVINSPLHF. The variable domain in full, completed from reference TRBV11-2 and TRBJ1-6, reads EAGVAQSPRYKIIEKRQSVAFWCNPISGHATLYWYQQILGQGPKLLIQFQNNGVVDDSQLPKDRFSAERLKGVDSTLKIQPAKLEDSAVYLCASSLGKGDRGVINSPLHFGNGTRLTVT.

This clone was found a few times. Different DNA sequences within this sample yield the same CDR3. This chain connects TRBV6-4 to TRBJ2-3; TRBD2 matches at 7 bases. The V and J ends lost 3 bases and 1 base, in that order; junction bases with no gene match: 1. CDR3 size: 14 residues. Germline V gene data show CDR1 as MRHNA and CDR2 as SNTAGT. The CDR3 loop is CASSERGGTDTQYF. CDR3 DNA sequence: TGTGCCAGCAGTGAACGGGGGGGCACAGATACGCAGTATTTT.

The chain joins TRBV7-2 to TRBJ1-4; perhaps TRBD1 as D (6 bases). The CDR3 is 14 amino acids. Per germline, CDR1 SGHTA and CDR2 FQGNSA. Trimming removed 3 bases from V and 4 bases from J, with 9 bases in between. The CDR3, as DNA: TGTGCCAGCAGCTTTACAGGGTTTAATGAAAAACTGTTTTTT. It yields the protein CASSFTGFNEKLFF. Full variable domain (outside the CDR3, taken from reference TRBV7-2 and TRBJ1-4): GAGVSQSPSNKVTEKGKDVELRCDPISGHTALYWYRQSLGQGLEFLIYFQGNSAPDKSGLPSDRFSAERTGGSVSTLTIQRTQQEDSAVYLCASSFTGFNEKLFFGSGTQLSVL.

V gene TRBV4-2 combines with J gene TRBJ2-7; 8 nucleotides match TRBD2. Trimming took 3 bases from V and 0 from J; bases not matched to a gene: 10. CDR3 length: 17 residues. Germline V gene sequence: CDR1 LGHNA, CDR2 YNFKEQ. Here the CDR3 DNA reads TGTGCCAGCAGCCAGCGGTTGGGAAGCGGGAGCTCCTACGAGCAGTACTTC. Amino acid sequence: CASSQRLGSGSSYEQYF.

The rearrangement uses TRBV10-3 and TRBJ2-7, with 9 positions matching TRBD2. Germline CDR1 ENHRY, CDR2 SYGVKD. The CDR3 has 16 residues. Unmatched junction bases numbered 6, after V lost 2 bases and J lost 1 base. The CDR3 DNA reads as TGTGCCATCAGTGAGCCGGCTAGCGGGGTTTCCTACGAGCAGTACTTC. Its translation: CAISEPASGVSYEQYF.

The chain carries TRBV9 and TRBJ2-1; 11 bases align to TRBD2. Looked up from germline, CDR1 is SGDLS and CDR2 is YYNGEE. Trimming took 3 bases from V and 4 from J; bases not matched to a gene: 6. This CDR3 is built from 16 residues. CDR3 sequence: CASSASGRLVYNEQFF. In nucleotides, the CDR3 is TGTGCCAGCAGCGCTAGCGGGAGGTTGGTTTACAATGAGCAGTTCTTC.

The rearrangement links TRBV19 to TRBJ2-5, with D perhaps TRBD2 (6 bases). Germline V CDR1 and CDR2: LNHDA, SQIVND (reference sequence). This CDR3 comprises 17 residues. Trimming cost V 1 base and J 5 bases, with 20 bases left between them. CDR3 sequence reads: CASSIGGMSAGRETQYF. In DNA form, the CDR3 reads TGTGCCAGTAGTATAGGGGGAATGAGTGCAGGGAGGGAGACCCAGTACTTC.

The V call is TRBV10-1, the J call TRBJ1-2; 9 positions agree with TRBD1. Losses at the gene ends were 8 bases for V and 7 bases for J; bases not matched to a gene: 2. This CDR3 is built from 11 residues. CDR1 and CDR2 from the germline V gene are WNHNN and SYGVQD (reference sequence). The CDR3 sequence: CASGQGTGYTF. CDR3 sequence (DNA): TGCGCCAGCGGACAGGGGACTGGCTACACCTTC.

This clone was seen once. The V gene is TRBV5-7, the J gene TRBJ2-5, with D maybe TRBD2 (6 bases). TRBV5-7 carries the ORF label, with uncertain function. This CDR3 contains 15 residues. V lost 3 bases, J lost 5 bases, and 17 bases lay in between. CDR3 sequence reads: CASSCGTESRETQYF. The CDR3 nucleotides are TGTGCCAGCAGCTGCGGGACGGAATCACGGGAGACCCAGTACTTC.

The chain recombines TRBV18 with TRBJ2-2; unclear D gene. The V and J ends lost 2 bases and 4 bases respectively, with 11 bases between them. The CDR3 covers 15 residues. The V gene's germline CDR1 is KGHSH and CDR2 LQKENI. This CDR3 reads CASSPKPGFTGELFF. In nucleotides, the CDR3 is TGTGCCAGCTCACCAAAACCCGGTTTCACCGGGGAGCTGTTTTTT.

This clone showed up just once. Here the CDR3 reads CAWGFGQGEVQPQHF. CDR3 in DNA: TGTGCCTGGGGATTCGGACAGGGGGAGGTCCAGCCCCAGCATTTT. The chain links TRBV30 to TRBJ1-5, with TRBD1 identical over 10 bases. The CDR3 has 15 residues. Losses at the gene ends were 5 bases for V and 7 bases for J; bases not matched to a gene: 11. The germline CDR1 and CDR2 sequences are GTSNPN and SVGIG (reference sequence).

The chain uses TRBV6-6 and TRBJ1-1; 8 bases align to TRBD1. The CDR3 is 14 residues long. From germline, CDR1 is MNHNY and CDR2 SVGAGI (reference sequence). Trimming at V came to 6 bases and at J to 6 bases, leaving 9 bases not matched to a gene. CDR3 DNA sequence: TGTGCCAGCAGCTCCGGGACAGGAGGCCCTGAAGCTTTCTTT. The encoded protein is CASSSGTGGPEAFF.